Presented here are 14 T cell receptor beta chains from one specimen sequenced in a study of blood T cell repertoires in COVID-19. Assay: immunoSEQ multiplex PCR; the TCRdb copy retains only in-frame clones and omits some. The data contain about 250,000 clones, around 90% of them singletons. Sequencing was carried out using peripheral blood. These receptors came from a man between 18 and 35 years old with active or convalescent COVID-19.

V is TRBV5-1 and J is TRBJ1-4; TRBD1 agrees at 8 bases. The CDR3 runs to 14 residues. Germline assignment: CDR1 SGHRS and CDR2 YFSETQ. J was trimmed by 8 bases and V by 4 bases; bases with no gene match: 7. CDR3 sequence (DNA): TGCGCCAGCAGCCCGGACAGGGCCTCCGAAAAACTGTTTTTT. It yields the protein CASSPDRASEKLFF.

The chain recombines TRBV29-1 with TRBJ2-2; D perhaps matches TRBD1 (6 bases). Trimming removed 6 bases from V and 8 bases from J, with 13 bases in between. Per germline, CDR1 SQVTM and CDR2 ANQGSEA. The CDR3 spans 12 residues. CDR3 residues: CSVPQGQGELFF. The DNA of the CDR3 is TGCAGCGTCCCACAGGGTCAAGGGGAGCTGTTTTTT.

The chain uses TRBV6-5 and TRBJ2-1; 8 nucleotides line up with TRBD1. J gave up 9 bases and V 4 bases, and 8 bases lay outside the gene matches. Germline-derived CDR1 and CDR2 are MNHEY and SVGAGI. CDR3 size: 14 residues. Written as DNA, the CDR3 is TGTGCCAGCAGTTTCTGGACAGGGTCGCCTGAGCAGTTCTTC. Its protein product is CASSFWTGSPEQFF.

This clone is a singleton in its sample. The rearrangement joins TRBV4-3 to TRBJ1-2; a weak D match, TRBD1 (5 bases). V lost 0 bases to trimming and J lost 4 bases, with 24 bases between them. The CDR3 sequence is 19 residues long. CDR1 LGHNA and CDR2 YSLEER come from the germline V gene. CDR3 DNA sequence: TGCGCCAGCAGCCAAGATAAGTCCGACATAAGACAGTTACTCTATGGCTACACCTTC. Amino acids: CASSQDKSDIRQLLYGYTF.

A remark on this clone: The junction shows a germline mismatch at one end, possibly a read error. The V and J genes are TRBV7-7 and TRBJ2-2; 7 bases are a match to TRBD1. Germline V gene lookup returns CDR1 SSHAT and CDR2 FNYEAQ (reference sequence). This CDR3 is built from 13 residues. The CDR3 DNA is TGTGCTAGCAGCCCCGGACAGGTCGGGGAGCTGTTTTTT. This translates into CASSPGQVGELFF.

V is TRBV27 and J is TRBJ2-5, with D possibly TRBD1 on 5 matching bases. Germline assignment: CDR1 MNHEY and CDR2 SMNVEV (reference sequence). The CDR3 has 11 amino acids. Between the trimmed V and J ends, which lost 6 bases and 4 bases, there was a span of 6 bases. CDR3 in DNA: TGTGCCAGCAGCCAGGGAGAGACCCAGTACTTC. It yields the protein CASSQGETQYF.

The chain has TRBV25-1 and TRBJ1-4; 7 bases fit TRBD1. CDR3 length: 14 residues. With 3 bases clipped from V and 5 bases from J, the junction kept 3 bases outside the gene matches. Germline values: CDR1 MGHDK, CDR2 SYGVNS. The CDR3 loop reads CASSDRGANEKLFF. Written as DNA, the CDR3 is TGTGCCAGCAGTGACAGGGGGGCCAATGAAAAACTGTTTTTT. The entire variable domain, with the rest obtained from reference TRBV25-1 and TRBJ1-4, is as follows: EADIYQTPRYLVIGTGKKITLECSQTMGHDKMYWYQQDPGMELHLIHYSYGVNSTEKGDLSSESTVSRIRTEHFPLTLESARPSHTSQYLCASSDRGANEKLFFGSGTQLSVL.

As regards this clone: This CDR3 is also generated by other DNA sequences in the sample. CDR3 amino acids: CASSVLAGETQYF. CDR3 nucleotide sequence: TGTGCCAGCAGCGTCCTAGCGGGAGAGACCCAGTACTTC. The chain uses TRBV9 and TRBJ2-5; 8 bases line up with TRBD2. Germline values: CDR1 SGDLS, CDR2 YYNGEE. The J segment lost 4 bases and the V segment lost 2 bases, leaving 1 base of the junction unmatched. This CDR3 has 13 amino acids.

This chain links TRBV30 with TRBJ2-5; TRBD2 matches 11 bases. The V gene end was trimmed by 0 bases and the J gene end by 5 bases; junction bases not matched to a gene: 5. Germline CDR1 reads GTSNPN; CDR2 reads SVGIG (reference sequence). The CDR3 runs to 15 residues. The CDR3 nucleotides read TGTGCCTGGAGTGTAGGTAGCGGGGGGGGCGAGACCCAGTACTTC. This encodes CAWSVGSGGGETQYF.

This clone was found once. This chain uses TRBV6-2 or TRBV6-3 with TRBJ2-2; D is perhaps TRBD1 (5 bases). Per the germline V gene, CDR1 is MNHEY and CDR2 is SVGEGT. Trimming stripped 5 bases from V and 5 bases from J, with 6 bases between. The CDR3 totals 12 residues. The CDR3 DNA follows: TGTGCCAGCAGTAAGGGGACCGGGGAGCTGTTTTTT. Encoded protein: CASSKGTGELFF.

The rearrangement joins TRBV7-2 to TRBJ1-1; TRBD1 agrees at 7 bases. The CDR3 has 13 amino acids. Germline V CDR1 and CDR2: SGHTA, FQGNSA. Germline trimming cut 6 bases from V and 8 bases from J; bases unmatched to any gene: 9. The CDR3 DNA sequence: TGTGCCAGCAGATCCGACAGGGCGGTCGAAGCTTTCTTT. Amino acid sequence: CASRSDRAVEAFF.

This chain links TRBV6-5 with TRBJ1-2, with 7 bases identical to TRBD1. The germline V gene has CDR1 MNHEY and CDR2 SVGAGI. The CDR3 is 14 amino acids. After removal of 5 bases from V and 4 bases from J, the junction contained 7 bases not matched to a gene. The CDR3 bases are TGTGCCAGCAGTATGGGACAGCTCTCCTATGGCTACACCTTC. It codes for CASSMGQLSYGYTF.

The rearrangement joins TRBV25-1 to TRBJ1-4, with a weak D call TRBD1 (6 bases). The V gene lost 3 bases and the J gene lost 8 bases, with 16 bases spanning the gap. CDR1 is MGHDK and CDR2 is SYGVNS in the germline V gene. CDR3 length: 15 amino acids. The CDR3 here is CASSDGGQVGEKLFF. The CDR3 nucleotides are TGTGCCAGCAGTGATGGGGGCCAAGTTGGGGAAAAACTGTTTTTT.

V is TRBV7-9 and J is TRBJ1-2, with 8 bases identical to TRBD1. CDR3 size: 14 residues. Germline CDR1 is SEHNR and CDR2 is FQNEAQ (reference sequence). The ends lost 4 bases at V and 8 bases at J; junction bases unmatched: 9. CDR3 loop: CASSSGQGMKGYTF. The CDR3 nucleotides read TGTGCCAGCAGCTCTGGACAGGGAATGAAGGGCTACACCTTC.